Detailed here is one T cell receptor (beta chain). No antigen is known for it. The V gene end was trimmed by 4 bases and the J gene end by 9 bases; junction bases not matched to a gene: 10. CDR1 and CDR2 (germline): SGHRS, YFSETQ. This CDR3 is 14 amino acids long. This entry belongs to a study of shared clonotypes between healthy human individuals. Whole-study findings and limits: Researchers found naive subsets generally carried larger estimated richness than memory subsets.

Clones were sequenced by immunoSEQ multiplex PCR, and TCRdb holds only the in-frame ones, with some missing. There are over a million clones in the sample; roughly 74% occur only once, and roughly 0.61% lies in the top ten. Source material: memory CD4+ T cells from PBMCs. Subset in this sample: CD45RA-negative fraction. V is TRBV5-1 and J is TRBJ2-3; TRBD1 aligns across 8 bases. The sequence derives from a man in his late teens or twenties in good health. Some clones in this sample may be carry-over from other donors' samples. For the CDR3, the DNA is TGCGCCAGCAGCCAGGGACAGGTGGAGGGGACGCAGTATTTT. It specifies CASSQGQVEGTQYF.